This passage covers 6 T cell receptor beta chains from one sample sequenced in a study of blood T cell repertoires in COVID-19. The protocol was immunoSEQ multiplex PCR, while the TCRdb copy is restricted to in-frame clones and leaves out a portion. This table has around 300,000 clones, 70% to 90% appearing once. The sample consisted of peripheral blood. These receptors originate from a woman in her sixties or seventies with acute or convalescent COVID-19.

The rearrangement joins TRBV12-3 or TRBV12-4 to TRBJ1-2; 7 nucleotides align to TRBD1. Unmatched junction bases numbered 5, after V lost 6 bases and J lost 4 bases. The CDR3 extends over 13 amino acids. CDR3 region: CASRAGQTYGYTF. The CDR3 nucleotides read TGTGCCAGCAGGGCGGGACAGACCTATGGCTACACCTTC.

V gene TRBV5-4 combines with J gene TRBJ2-5; possible D gene TRBD2, 5 bases. In germline, CDR1 is SGHNT, CDR2 YYREEE (reference sequence). V dropped 1 base and J dropped 5 bases, with 6 bases sitting between them. This CDR3 comprises 12 residues. CDR3 DNA: TGTGCCAGCAGCTTGAGGGAGGAGACCCAGTACTTC. It specifies CASSLREETQYF.

The V call is TRBV6-1, the J call TRBJ1-2; no firm D call. The germline gives CDR1 MNHNS, CDR2 SASEGT. This CDR3 contains 10 residues. Trimming cost V 0 bases and J 13 bases, with 6 bases left between them. The CDR3 loop is CASSEAQITF. DNA of the CDR3: TGTGCCAGCAGTGAAGCGCAGATCACCTTC.

The chain is built from TRBV6-1 and TRBJ2-6; TRBD1 agrees at 8 bases. Germline V gene sequence: CDR1 MNHNS, CDR2 SASEGT. Losses at the gene ends were 5 bases for V and 3 bases for J; bases not matched to a gene: 3. The CDR3 is made up of 15 amino acids. DNA for the CDR3: TGTGCCAGCAGTCTCAGGGGGCGTGGGGCCAACGTCCTGACTTTC. Amino acids: CASSLRGRGANVLTF.

The chain uses TRBV5-5 and TRBJ2-3, with TRBD1 identical over 7 bases. This CDR3 comprises 14 residues. V dropped 2 bases and J dropped 2; count of bases not matched to a gene: 2. From germline, CDR1 is SGHKS and CDR2 YYEKEE (reference sequence). CDR3 in DNA: TGTGCCAGCAGCTTAGGGACAGCCACAGATACGCAGTATTTT. It translates to CASSLGTATDTQYF.

The chain employs TRBV19 and TRBJ1-1; D might be TRBD1 (5 bases). Trimming shortened V by 7 bases and J by 2 bases, and 11 bases separated the two germline ends. Per germline, CDR1 LNHDA and CDR2 SQIVND (reference sequence). There are 13 residues in the CDR3. The CDR3 spells CASTWDSNTEAFF. CDR3 nucleotides: TGTGCCAGTACCTGGGACTCCAACACTGAAGCTTTCTTT. The full variable domain, rest sourced from reference TRBV19 and TRBJ1-1, is DGGITQSPKYLFRKEGQNVTLSCEQNLNHDAMYWYRQDPGQGLRLIYYSQIVNDFQKGDIAEGYSVSREKKESFPLTVTSAQKNPTAFYLCASTWDSNTEAFFGQGTRLTVV.